This TCR beta chain was obtained from a study of cytomegalovirus exposure and HLA in healthy donors. Study in general: Samples from HLA-typed donors yielded about 85 million unique TCRs in an early data release.

Study-wide results and caveats: TRBV6-2, TRBV6-3 and some other V segments were unresolvable in 87-base-pair reads.

With respect to this clone: Its antigen is as yet unknown. The same CDR3 is also encoded by other DNA sequences in this sample.

The germline gives CDR1 ENHRY, CDR2 SYGVKD. The CDR3 is 14 residues long. V lost 6 bases to trimming and J lost 8 bases; unmatched junction nucleotides: 11. The PCR was carried out with 60 Vbeta primers and 13 Jbeta primers. Profiled with immunoSEQ multiplex PCR; TCRdb holds only in-frame clones, not every one. The data hold fewer than 150,000 clones, with approximately 70% observed a single time. The chain combines TRBV10-3 with TRBJ1-2, with 8 nucleotides matching TRBD1. The specimen sequenced was PBMCs. This TCR came from a woman under 40 in good health and CMV-seronegative. The CDR3 nucleotides are TGTGCCATCAGGTCCGGACAGGGCGGGGGAGGCTACACCTTC. This codes for CAIRSGQGGGGYTF.